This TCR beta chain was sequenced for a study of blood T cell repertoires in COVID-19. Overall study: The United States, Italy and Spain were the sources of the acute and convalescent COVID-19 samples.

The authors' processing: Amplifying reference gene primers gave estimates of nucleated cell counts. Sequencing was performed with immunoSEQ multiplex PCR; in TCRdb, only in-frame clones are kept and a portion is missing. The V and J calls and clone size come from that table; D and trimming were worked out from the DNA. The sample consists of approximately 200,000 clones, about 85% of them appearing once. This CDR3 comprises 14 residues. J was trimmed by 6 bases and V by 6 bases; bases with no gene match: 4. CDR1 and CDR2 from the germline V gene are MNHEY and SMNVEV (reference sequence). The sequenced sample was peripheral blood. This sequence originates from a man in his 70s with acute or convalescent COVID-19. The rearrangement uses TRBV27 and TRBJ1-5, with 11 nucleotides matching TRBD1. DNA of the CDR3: TGTGCCAGCAGCCGGGGACAGGGGGGTCAGCCCCAGCATTTT. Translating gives CASSRGQGGQPQHF.